The clone carrying this T cell receptor beta chain was seen only a few times. Generated by immunoSEQ multiplex PCR, the TCRdb table keeps only in-frame clones and is missing some. The sample holds under 200,000 clones; roughly 77% are singletons and the top ten take 6.5% to 7%. The data derive from a study of blood T cell repertoires in COVID-19. Germline lookup yields CDR1 SGHRS and CDR2 YFSETQ. V lost 0 bases, J lost 0 bases, and 16 bases lay in between. CDR3 size: 17 residues. The origin of this receptor is a man in his 70s with active or convalescent COVID-19. The sample taken for sequencing was peripheral blood. The chain carries TRBV5-1 and TRBJ2-7; D is ambiguous. CDR3 amino acids: CASSLAASSASSYEQYF. In nucleotides, the CDR3 is TGCGCCAGCAGCTTGGCCGCTTCCTCAGCTAGCTCCTACGAGCAGTACTTC.